The 10 T cell receptor beta chains presented below share a single source sample, sequenced in a study of human T cells and chemical hapten exposure. Time point defined: patch test 3, about 24 weeks after DPC sensitization. Treatment indicated: therapeutic diphenylcyclopropenone sensitization with weekly scalp DPC. TCRdb called the RACE reads again in MiXCR, with one record for every CDR3 protein. The table has roughly 97,000 distinct CDR3 sequences, 25% to 30% seen once. Sample: whole blood, taken in connection with sensitization to the hapten diphenylcyclopropenone (DPC). These TCRs come from a man aged 35 to 55 with alopecia areata. Some clones in this sample may be carry-over from other donors' samples.

This clonotype was seen a few times. The chain recombines TRBV12-3 or TRBV12-4 with TRBJ2-3, with D possibly TRBD2 on 6 matching bases. Trimming shortened V by 5 bases and J by 2 bases, and 23 bases separated the two germline ends. CDR3 size: 18 residues. The DNA of the CDR3 is TGTGCCAGCAGTCAGCCTTTGGGGGGAACCCTCCCCACAGATACGCAGTATTTT. Translation gives CASSQPLGGTLPTDTQYF.

This clonotype was detected a few times. The chain carries TRBV5-1 and TRBJ2-1, with 13 bases aligning to TRBD2. Germline V gene lookup returns CDR1 SGHRS and CDR2 YFSETQ. The CDR3 is 23 amino acids. V was pared by 0 bases and J by 1 base, with 19 bases of the junction left unmatched. CDR3 residues: CASSLAPIELAGGPLVSYNEQFF. The CDR3 nucleotides are TGCGCCAGCAGCTTGGCCCCTATTGAACTAGCGGGAGGGCCATTGGTTTCCTACAATGAGCAGTTCTTC.

This clonotype has just a few counts. The V call is TRBV28, the J call TRBJ2-3; the match to TRBD1 covers 7 bases. Germline CDR1 is MDHEN and CDR2 is SYDVKM. The CDR3 extends over 18 amino acids. V gave up 6 bases and J gave up 1 base; unmatched junction bases: 16. The CDR3 spells CASRYRGLKRRGTDTQYF. In DNA form, the CDR3 reads TGTGCCAGCAGGTACAGGGGATTGAAGCGGCGCGGCACAGATACGCAGTATTTT.

V gene TRBV29-1 combines with J gene TRBJ2-1, with D perhaps matching TRBD1 (6 bases). CDR1 is SQVTM and CDR2 is ANQGSEA in the germline V gene. The CDR3 contains 13 residues. Deletions cut 4 bases from V and 5 bases from J, with 12 bases between. The DNA for the CDR3 is TGCAGCGTTGCCGGGACACGCGACAATGAGCAGTTCTTC. Translating it yields CSVAGTRDNEQFF.

The genes are TRBV5-1 and TRBJ1-4, with TRBD1 matching over 7 bases. This CDR3 is built from 14 residues. Unmatched junction bases numbered 8, after V lost 4 bases and J lost 8 bases. Germline V CDR1 and CDR2: SGHRS, YFSETQ. The CDR3 DNA sequence: TGCGCCAGCAGCCCCGGGACAGCAAACGAAAAACTGTTTTTT. It translates to CASSPGTANEKLFF.

This clonotype was observed a few times. CDR3 coding DNA: TGTGCCAGCAGCCCTAGACTAGCGGGGACGCCTAGCTCCTACAATGAGCAGTTCTTC. This translates into CASSPRLAGTPSSYNEQFF. V and J are TRBV4-2 and TRBJ2-1; 11 nucleotides agree with TRBD2. The V gene end was trimmed by 4 bases and the J gene end by 0 bases; junction bases not matched to a gene: 11. Germline loops: CDR1 LGHNA, CDR2 YNFKEQ. This CDR3 has 19 residues.

The V gene is TRBV9, the J gene TRBJ2-1, with TRBD2 matching over 8 bases. The CDR3 runs 17 residues. Germline V gives CDR1 SGDLS, CDR2 YYNGEE. V lost 0 bases to trimming and J lost 5 bases; unmatched junction nucleotides: 10. The CDR3 reads CASSVATWSGSHNEQFF. The CDR3 DNA reads TGTGCCAGCAGCGTAGCTACGTGGAGCGGGAGCCACAATGAGCAGTTCTTC.

V and J are TRBV7-6 and TRBJ1-6; D is unclear. CDR1 SGHVS and CDR2 FNYEAQ come from the germline V gene. This CDR3 contains 15 residues. Deletions cut 1 base from V and 7 bases from J, with 11 bases between. The CDR3 bases are TGTGCCAGCAGCTTAGGAGACCCTGGGAATTCACCCCTCCACTTT. As protein: CASSLGDPGNSPLHF.

V is TRBV9 and J is TRBJ2-1; D might be TRBD1 (6 bases). The V gene lost 7 bases and the J gene lost 2 bases, with 13 bases spanning the gap. CDR1 is SGDLS, CDR2 YYNGEE, per germline. CDR3 length: 14 residues. CDR3 in DNA: TGTGCCAGCGCCTGGGGGCAGACCTACAATGAGCAGTTCTTC. Translated, it gives CASAWGQTYNEQFF.

This clonotype was seen a few times. The CDR3 protein is CASSPGGEQYF. The CDR3 DNA is TGTGCCAGCAGCCCAGGTGGCGAGCAGTACTTC. The chain uses TRBV12-3 or TRBV12-4 and TRBJ2-7, with unresolved D. The CDR3 length is 11 residues. The germline V and J ends were trimmed by 6 bases and 6 bases, with 9 bases remaining between them.